The 25 T cell receptor beta chains given below trace back to one sample, sequenced in a study of OX40 agonist ivuxolimab in advanced cancers. Profiled with immunoSEQ multiplex PCR; TCRdb holds only in-frame clones, not every one. The sample has about 40,000 clones, 88% seen once. The starting material was CD4+ or CD8+ T cells sorted from blood, obtained in a trial of the OX40 agonist ivuxolimab. Receptors were obtained from an adult with an advanced solid tumor such as melanoma, head and neck, liver or kidney cancer.

This clone showed up just a few times. V is TRBV7-6 and J is TRBJ1-4; D not certain. This CDR3 is 14 amino acids long. From germline, CDR1 is SGHVS and CDR2 FNYEAQ. Between the trimmed V and J ends, which lost 3 bases and 1 base, there was a span of 6 bases. The CDR3 reads CASSFRGTNEKLFF. Here the CDR3 DNA reads TGTGCCAGCAGCTTTCGAGGAACTAATGAAAAACTGTTTTTT.

The rearrangement uses TRBV11-1 and TRBJ2-1, with 11 bases matching TRBD2. The length of the CDR3 is 16 residues. From germline, CDR1 is SGHAT and CDR2 FQDESV (reference sequence). With V trimmed by 2 bases and J by 3 bases, 3 bases remained unmatched. The CDR3 reads CASSLSLAGVYNEQFF. Here the CDR3 DNA reads TGTGCCAGCAGCTTATCACTAGCGGGGGTCTACAATGAGCAGTTCTTC.

The gene calls are TRBV7-9 and TRBJ2-7; 7 bases match TRBD1. J was trimmed by 6 bases and V by 5 bases; bases with no gene match: 7. The CDR3 has 13 amino acids. In germline, CDR1 is SEHNR, CDR2 FQNEAQ (reference sequence). The CDR3, as DNA: TGTGCCAGCAGCGGCCCAACAGGGGTCGAGCAGTACTTC. Its translation: CASSGPTGVEQYF.

This chain links TRBV6-1 with TRBJ1-1; D uncertain. Trimming cost V 7 bases and J 1 base, with 4 bases left between them. Germline CDR1 is MNHNS and CDR2 is SASEGT. The CDR3 contains 11 residues. The CDR3 coding sequence is TGTGCCAGCACAGGGAACACTGAAGCTTTCTTT. The encoded protein is CASTGNTEAFF.

This chain uses TRBV7-8 with TRBJ2-3, with a weak D call TRBD2 (6 bases). The CDR3 spans 15 residues. CDR1 is SGHVS, CDR2 FQNEAQ, per germline. The V and J ends lost 5 bases and 0 bases respectively, with 12 bases between them. CDR3 sequence reads: CASSPWTTSTDTQYF. In DNA, the CDR3 is TGTGCCAGCAGCCCTTGGACTACGAGCACAGATACGCAGTATTTT.

The chain links TRBV28 to TRBJ2-1, with 8 bases aligning to TRBD2. J was trimmed by 7 bases and V by 1 base; bases with no gene match: 6. Germline lookup yields CDR1 MDHEN and CDR2 SYDVKM. The CDR3 spans 15 residues. CDR3 residues: CASSLYAGGGNEQFF. CDR3 in DNA: TGTGCCAGCAGTTTATATGCGGGAGGAGGGAATGAGCAGTTCTTC.

V is TRBV28 and J is TRBJ2-7; 14 nucleotides agree with TRBD2. The germline gives CDR1 MDHEN, CDR2 SYDVKM. The CDR3 length is 16 residues. J was trimmed by 1 base and V by 5 bases; bases with no gene match: 4. The CDR3 sequence: CASSQRTSGGSYEQYF. The CDR3 coding sequence is TGTGCCAGCAGTCAACGGACTAGCGGGGGGTCCTACGAGCAGTACTTC.

The genes are TRBV7-9 and TRBJ2-2, with TRBD2 identical over 13 bases. Trimming cost V 3 bases and J 1 base; bases outside gene matches: 2. The CDR3 has 17 residues. CDR1 and CDR2 (germline): SEHNR, FQNEAQ (reference sequence). In DNA, the CDR3 is TGTGCCAGCAGCTTGACTAGCGGGGGGCGGAACACCGGGGAGCTGTTTTTT. It specifies CASSLTSGGRNTGELFF.

The chain recombines TRBV6-1 with TRBJ2-3; TRBD1 aligns across 12 bases. CDR1 is MNHNS and CDR2 is SASEGT in the germline V gene. After removal of 11 bases from V and 7 bases from J, the junction contained 10 bases not matched to a gene. This CDR3 is 14 amino acids long. DNA of the CDR3: TGTGCCTCCTACGGGACAGGGGGCGCGTATACGCAGTATTTT. As protein: CASYGTGGAYTQYF.

The genes are TRBV9 and TRBJ2-5, with TRBD1 as a possible D gene (5 bases). Trimming shortened V by 3 bases and J by 1 base, and 7 bases separated the two germline ends. The CDR3 has 13 amino acids. The germline CDR1 and CDR2 sequences are SGDLS and YYNGEE. The CDR3 nucleotides read TGTGCCAGCAGCGACGACAGCCAAGAGACCCAGTACTTC. Protein product: CASSDDSQETQYF.

The chain carries TRBV21-1 and TRBJ1-2. TRBV21-1 is a pseudogene. CDR3 size: 15 residues. CDR3 loop: CASSSGGVGYYGYTF. The CDR3 DNA is TGTGCCAGCAGCTCCGGGGGGGTCGGGTACTATGGCTACACCTTC.

The genes are TRBV6-5 and TRBJ2-7; no definite D call. Germline V lookup: CDR1 MNHEY, CDR2 SVGAGI. CDR3 length equals 15 residues. Trimming stripped 5 bases from V and 3 bases from J, with 17 bases between. The DNA for the CDR3 is TGTGCCAGCAGTCACCCCCGGGCCAGTTACTACGAGCAGTACTTC. Amino acids: CASSHPRASYYEQYF.

The chain joins TRBV19 to TRBJ2-7, with 9 bases identical to TRBD1. The CDR3 totals 15 residues. Germline V gives CDR1 LNHDA, CDR2 SQIVND (reference sequence). V was pared by 3 bases and J by 2 bases, with 5 bases of the junction left unmatched. The CDR3 DNA reads as TGTGCCAGTAGTATTGGACAGGGGCATACCTACGAGCAGTACTTC. Encoded protein: CASSIGQGHTYEQYF.

This chain uses TRBV27 with TRBJ1-1; possibly TRBD1 for D (6 bases). CDR3 size: 14 residues. Germline assignment: CDR1 MNHEY and CDR2 SMNVEV (reference sequence). The V gene lost 7 bases and the J gene lost 5 bases, with 17 bases spanning the gap. CDR3: CASKQAGGLTEAFF. The DNA for the CDR3 is TGTGCCAGCAAGCAGGCTGGGGGCCTGACTGAAGCTTTCTTT.

The V call is TRBV4-1, the J call TRBJ2-1, with a tentative D call TRBD2 (5 bases). The ends were cut back, 3 bases at V and 8 bases at J, with 11 bases in the middle. This CDR3 has 13 amino acids. Germline CDR1 is MGHRA and CDR2 is YSYEKL. CDR3: CASSHARGDEQFF. CDR3 coding DNA: TGCGCCAGCAGCCATGCTCGGGGTGATGAGCAGTTCTTC.

The gene calls are TRBV4-2 and TRBJ2-7, with D possibly being TRBD1 (5 bases). The CDR3 spans 13 residues. The germline gives CDR1 LGHNA, CDR2 YNFKEQ. V was shortened by 0 bases and J by 4 bases, with 7 bases between the two germline ends. The CDR3 sequence: CASSQEGPYEQYF. Here the CDR3 DNA reads TGTGCCAGCAGCCAAGAGGGGCCTTACGAGCAGTACTTC.

The chain uses TRBV7-9 and TRBJ2-2; the match to TRBD1 covers 7 bases. V lost 4 bases, J lost 3 bases, and 5 bases stayed unmatched. Germline values: CDR1 SEHNR, CDR2 FQNEAQ (reference sequence). The CDR3 has 15 amino acids. The CDR3 loop is CASSYGTVYTGELFF. CDR3 DNA sequence: TGTGCCAGCAGCTACGGGACAGTCTACACCGGGGAGCTGTTTTTT.

This chain joins TRBV18 and TRBJ1-1, with 8 positions matching TRBD1. CDR3 length equals 13 residues. Germline-derived CDR1 and CDR2 are KGHSH and LQKENI. J gave up 4 bases and V 6 bases, and 4 bases lay outside the gene matches. The CDR3 DNA sequence: TGTGCCAGCTCCAGGGGGCATGGCACTGAAGCTTTCTTT. Translated, it gives CASSRGHGTEAFF. Full variable domain (remainder filled in from reference TRBV18 and TRBJ1-1): NAGVMQNPRHLVRRRGQEARLRCSPMKGHSHVYWYRQLPEEGLKFMVYLQKENIIDESGMPKERFSAEFPKEGPSILRIQQVVRGDSAAYFCASSRGHGTEAFFGQGTRLTVV.

The V gene is TRBV27, the J gene TRBJ2-1; possibly TRBD1 or TRBD2 for D (5 bases each). Germline V CDR1 and CDR2: MNHEY, SMNVEV (reference sequence). This CDR3 has 14 amino acids. Trimming cost V 2 bases and J 9 bases, with 14 bases left between them. CDR3 in DNA: TGTGCCAGCAGTTTAGAACGGGGTGGGGGTGAGCAGTTCTTC. It codes for CASSLERGGGEQFF.

This chain connects TRBV27 to TRBJ1-1; TRBD1 might be the D (5 bases). From germline, CDR1 is MNHEY and CDR2 SMNVEV (reference sequence). The CDR3 has 14 amino acids. With 2 bases removed from V and 4 bases from J, the gap between germline ends came to 11 bases. The DNA of the CDR3 is TGTGCCAGCAGTTTAGGGATGGGGGGCACTGAAGCTTTCTTT. Amino acids: CASSLGMGGTEAFF.

The V gene is TRBV19, the J gene TRBJ1-1, with D possibly being TRBD1 (6 bases). The V and J ends lost 7 bases and 5 bases respectively, with 11 bases between them. CDR1 LNHDA and CDR2 SQIVND come from the germline V gene (reference sequence). The CDR3 totals 12 residues. CDR3 sequence reads: CASMGGRTEAFF. CDR3 coding DNA: TGTGCCAGTATGGGGGGGCGGACTGAAGCTTTCTTT.

The chain combines TRBV7-9 with TRBJ1-2; D remains ambiguous. Germline V gene lookup returns CDR1 SEHNR and CDR2 FQNEAQ (reference sequence). This CDR3 spans 16 amino acids. V was trimmed by 1 base and J by 0 bases, leaving 12 bases between them. The CDR3 region has the DNA TGTGCCAGCAGCTTAGATGGGGAAGCAGCTAACTATGGCTACACCTTC. Translating gives CASSLDGEAANYGYTF. Drawing the rest from reference TRBV7-9 and TRBJ1-2, the complete variable domain is DTGVSQNPRHKITKRGQNVTFRCDPISEHNRLYWYRQTLGQGPEFLTYFQNEAQLEKSRLLSDRFSAERPKGSFSTLEIQRTEQGDSAMYLCASSLDGEAANYGYTFGSGTRLTVV.

The J gene is TRBJ2-1, the V gene TRBV13; 12 bases fit TRBD2. The length of the CDR3 is 17 residues. Trimming removed 4 bases from V and 3 bases from J; junction bases left unmatched: 7. Germline-derived CDR1 and CDR2 are PRHDT and FYEKMQ (reference sequence). The CDR3 bases are TGTGCCAGCAGCTCAAGACTAGCGGGAGTCTTCTACAATGAGCAGTTCTTC. This sequence encodes CASSSRLAGVFYNEQFF.

This chain links TRBV10-1 with TRBJ2-7; 8 nucleotides align to TRBD1. Looked up from germline, CDR1 is WNHNN and CDR2 is SYGVQD (reference sequence). The CDR3 is 14 amino acids. Trimming at V came to 6 bases and at J to 4 bases, leaving 8 bases not matched to a gene. The CDR3 sequence: CASSAQGAGYEQYF. CDR3 bases: TGCGCCAGCAGCGCCCAGGGGGCCGGGTACGAGCAGTACTTC.

The rearrangement links TRBV28 to TRBJ1-4, with D maybe TRBD1 (6 bases). Germline V gene sequence: CDR1 MDHEN, CDR2 SYDVKM. V shed 1 base and J shed 11 bases, with 11 bases lying between them. CDR3 size: 13 residues. The CDR3 DNA reads as TGTGCCAGCAGTTTATTAGGACAGCTTAAACTGTTTTTT. It specifies CASSLLGQLKLFF.